A few counts support the clone carrying this T cell receptor (beta chain). With V trimmed by 5 bases and J by 4 bases, 6 bases remained unmatched. The CDR3 is 14 residues long. CDR1 and CDR2 from the germline V gene are SGHRS and YFSETQ. TCRdb re-analysed the 5' RACE reads in MiXCR, keeping a single row per CDR3 protein. The sample holds about 43,000 distinct CDR3 sequences, under 13% seen once. These data are taken from a study of early T cells in non-severe SARS-CoV-2 infection. Sequenced input: whole blood. The chain carries TRBV5-1 and TRBJ1-2, with TRBD1 identical over 9 bases. This clonotype was obtained from an adult who was a healthcare worker with PCR-confirmed SARS-CoV-2 infection or an uninfected control (not recorded which). In DNA form, the CDR3 reads TGCGCCAGCAGAGCCGGGACAGGGCTCTATGGCTACACCTTC. Translation: CASRAGTGLYGYTF. The full variable domain, its missing parts supplied by reference TRBV5-1 and TRBJ1-2, is KAGVTQTPRYLIKTRGQQVTLSCSPISGHRSVSWYQQTPGQGLQFLFEYFSETQRNKGNFPGRFSGRQFSNSRSEMNVSTLELGDSALYLCASRAGTGLYGYTFGSGTRLTVV.